This TCR beta chain was retrieved from a study of cytomegalovirus exposure and HLA in healthy donors. Study details: Among 350 to 500 genotyped donors, about 80% fell in the Caucasian-associated ancestry cluster. Study-wide results and limits: Upon later analysis, TCR association rates were observed to vary by HLA locus, being highest for DRB1 and lowest for HLA-C. Testing in vitro showed three CMV-associated chains specific for CMV antigens.

Concerning this clone itself: Its antigen is unidentified.

The PCR employed 60 Vbeta primers together with 13 Jbeta primers. Per the original methods: As a later analysis found, there were about 80 million unique TCR beta chains, of which around 9.9 million were shared. Repertoires were generated with immunoSEQ multiplex PCR, while TCRdb's copy carries only in-frame clones and drops some. V and J calls and clone size are copied from that table; D and trimming were computed from the DNA. The sample includes some 180,000 clones, 65% to 90% of them seen just once. The CDR3 loop spans 14 amino acids. Germline CDR1 LNHNV, CDR2 YYDKDF (reference sequence). The TCR was taken from a girl aged 2-10 years in good health and CMV-seropositive. V is TRBV15 and J is TRBJ2-5, with TRBD1 identical over 10 bases. The J call is doubtful: the DNA matches TRBJ2-7 better. Material for sequencing was PBMCs. This CDR3 reads CATSRDRGLYEQYF. The DNA of the CDR3 is TGTGCCACCAGCCGGGACAGGGGCTTATACGAGCAGTACTTC.